This TCR beta chain was sequenced during a study of blood T cell repertoires in COVID-19. About the study: PBMCs, B-cell-depleted T cells, or T cells were the source of the cDNA or gDNA that made up the material.

Seattle's cohort entered during active infection and was followed longitudinally. Original data processing: Amplified reference gene primers provided the basis for estimating nucleated cell counts. Generated by immunoSEQ multiplex PCR, the TCRdb table keeps only in-frame clones and is missing some. V and J calls and clone size are copied from that table; D and trimming were computed from the DNA. The table shows roughly 160,000 clones, with just over 90% occurring only once. This CDR3 has 11 amino acids. Germline V CDR1 and CDR2: MNHEY, SVGAGI. V was cut by 6 bases and J by 5 bases, with 8 bases left in between.

The sequence was obtained from a man between 18 and 29 years old with COVID-19, enrolled during active disease. Sequenced input: peripheral blood. This rearrangement joins TRBV6-5 to TRBJ2-7, with a weak D call TRBD2 (6 bases). The CDR3: CASRGGNEQYF. The CDR3 DNA reads TGTGCCAGCAGGGGGGGAAACGAGCAGTACTTC.